What follows describes a single TCR beta chain. This sample was taken from a study of blood T cell repertoires in COVID-19. About the study: The analysed material was cDNA or gDNA that came from T cells, B-cell-depleted T cells, or PBMCs.

The CDR3 has 15 amino acids. The J segment lost 6 bases and the V segment lost 3 bases, leaving 6 bases of the junction unmatched. From germline, CDR1 is SGDLS and CDR2 YYNGEE. Individuals aged 18 to 89 years were recruited from approximately 22 US areas. Each participant's cohort was designated according to participant-reported clinical history. In the original processing: Quantification of nucleated cells was approximated via reference gene primer amplification. Sequencing was performed with immunoSEQ multiplex PCR; in TCRdb, only in-frame clones are kept and a portion is missing. The V and J calls and clone size are taken from that table; D and trimming were inferred from the DNA. The table records 150,000 to 200,000 clones, more than 85% of them present only once.

Material for sequencing was PBMCs or T cells enriched from blood (not recorded which). This rearrangement joins TRBV9 to TRBJ2-1; 10 bases line up with TRBD2. The sequence came from a human donor with acute COVID-19. The donor label of this sample is uncertain. The CDR3, as DNA: TGTGCCAGCAGCGCGGGGACTAGCGACCTCAATGAGCAGTTCTTC. Translated, it gives CASSAGTSDLNEQFF.